These T cell receptor beta chains were read from a single sample in a study of blood T cell repertoires in COVID-19. Clones were read by immunoSEQ multiplex PCR, and TCRdb kept only the in-frame ones, dropping some. The profile covers some 370,000 clones, with over 75% appearing a single time and around 9.3% taken by the ten largest. Material for sequencing was peripheral blood. The receptors stem from a woman in her 30s with COVID-19, enrolled during active disease. The CDR3 runs from the conserved cysteine through the conserved F or W. A D gene is named only where the DNA matches it firmly.

d_call: TRBD2; v_call: TRBV6-5; j_call: TRBJ2-5; cdr3_aa: CASSYSGTTKTQYF
d_call: TRBD2; v_call: TRBV4-1; j_call: TRBJ2-7; cdr3_aa: CASSLLAVEPNEQYF
d_call: -; v_call: TRBV4-1; j_call: TRBJ1-4; cdr3_aa: CASSPRAINEKLFF
d_call: TRBD2; v_call: TRBV5-1; j_call: TRBJ2-3; cdr3_aa: CASSLAAGAADTQYF
d_call: TRBD2; v_call: TRBV9; j_call: TRBJ2-7; cdr3_aa: CASSFASVAGVYEQYF
d_call: -; v_call: TRBV30; j_call: TRBJ2-5; cdr3_aa: CAWSSSGTLQETQYF
d_call: TRBD2; v_call: TRBV7-8; j_call: TRBJ2-1; cdr3_aa: CASSSGTSPLNEQFF
d_call: -; v_call: TRBV14; j_call: TRBJ2-3; cdr3_aa: CASSQGVRDTQYF
d_call: TRBD2; v_call: TRBV9; j_call: TRBJ2-7; cdr3_aa: CASSPRGSGRPYEQYF
d_call: TRBD1; v_call: TRBV24-1; j_call: TRBJ2-2; cdr3_aa: CATSDPQTGGYGELFF
d_call: -; v_call: TRBV7-6; j_call: TRBJ1-6; cdr3_aa: CASSLVSSYNSPLHF
d_call: TRBD1; v_call: TRBV27; j_call: TRBJ2-5; cdr3_aa: CASSLGAYRGTQYF
d_call: -; v_call: TRBV6-6; j_call: TRBJ2-3; cdr3_aa: CASTGQPHTDTQYF
d_call: -; v_call: TRBV11-2; j_call: TRBJ2-2; cdr3_aa: CASSLDLGTNTGELFF